These 31 T cell receptor beta chains originate from one sample sequenced in a study of blood T cell repertoires in COVID-19. Libraries were prepared by immunoSEQ multiplex PCR; TCRdb keeps only in-frame clonotypes and omits some of them. This sample has 120,000 or so clones, with around nine tenths found just once. The sample comprised peripheral blood. All receptors come from a woman of 80 years or more with acute or convalescent COVID-19.

The gene calls are TRBV10-2 and TRBJ1-1; 8 bases align to TRBD1. With 5 bases clipped from V and 1 base from J, the junction kept 9 bases outside the gene matches. This CDR3 is built from 16 residues. Per the germline V gene, CDR1 is WSHSY and CDR2 is SAAADI. In DNA form, the CDR3 reads TGCGCCAGCAGTTTGCACAGGGGGTCAGGGAACACTGAAGCTTTCTTT. This encodes CASSLHRGSGNTEAFF.

This clone has only a few counts. The chain couples TRBV7-2 to TRBJ1-2; 7 bases line up with TRBD1. The CDR3 consists of 16 residues. From germline, CDR1 is SGHTA and CDR2 FQGNSA. Unmatched junction bases numbered 11, after V lost 5 bases and J lost 2 bases. This chain's CDR3 is CASSGWTGEGNYGYTF. CDR3 nucleotide sequence: TGTGCCAGCAGCGGTTGGACAGGAGAAGGGAACTATGGCTACACCTTC.

The chain joins TRBV15 to TRBJ1-1; possible D gene TRBD1, 6 bases. This CDR3 is 14 amino acids long. Germline loops: CDR1 LNHNV, CDR2 YYDKDF (reference sequence). V was clipped by 4 bases and J by 1 base, with 10 bases between them. The CDR3 is CATSNDRQNTEAFF. Here the CDR3 DNA reads TGTGCCACCAGCAACGACAGGCAGAACACTGAAGCTTTCTTT.

The rearrangement joins TRBV29-1 to TRBJ1-2; the match to TRBD1 covers 7 bases. Trimming cost V 7 bases and J 4 bases; bases outside gene matches: 6. Germline V gene data show CDR1 as SQVTM and CDR2 as ANQGSEA. The CDR3 has 12 residues. The CDR3 loop is CSAVGQSYGYTF. CDR3 nucleotide sequence: TGCAGCGCCGTGGGACAGTCCTATGGCTACACCTTC.

The chain has TRBV15 and TRBJ1-1; no clear D gene. The germline V gene encodes CDR1 LNHNV and CDR2 YYDKDF (reference sequence). The V and J ends lost 0 bases and 5 bases respectively, with 4 bases between them. The CDR3 consists of 12 residues. For the CDR3, the DNA is TGTGCCACCAGCAGAGATAGTACTGAAGCTTTCTTT. This encodes CATSRDSTEAFF.

This chain joins TRBV4-2 and TRBJ2-3, with 10 bases lining up with TRBD1. J lost 5 bases, V lost 3 bases, and 8 bases had no gene match. From germline, CDR1 is LGHNA and CDR2 YNFKEQ. The CDR3 spans 16 residues. The CDR3, as DNA: TGTGCCAGCAGCCATGCAACGGGACAGGGGATAGATACGCAGTATTTT. Protein sequence: CASSHATGQGIDTQYF.

This clone was counted a few times. For the CDR3, the DNA is TGTGCCAGCAGCTTTCAGACAGGCCCTAACTATGGCTACACCTTC. This codes for CASSFQTGPNYGYTF. V is TRBV7-2 and J is TRBJ1-2; TRBD1 might be the D (6 bases). Germline assignment: CDR1 SGHTA and CDR2 FQGNSA. The CDR3 totals 15 residues. V was trimmed by 3 bases and J by 0 bases, leaving 11 bases between them.

This chain links TRBV18 with TRBJ1-5, with D maybe TRBD1 (5 bases). Per the germline V gene, CDR1 is KGHSH and CDR2 is LQKENI. V was cut by 2 bases and J by 0 bases, with 29 bases left in between. The CDR3 has 22 residues. The CDR3 nucleotides read TGTGCCAGCTCACCATTCAGGCTACGGCCAGTACGTGGGGGGACTAGCAATCAGCCCCAGCATTTT. It yields the protein CASSPFRLRPVRGGTSNQPQHF.

This rearrangement joins TRBV19 to TRBJ1-2, with D uncertain. Germline CDR1 and CDR2: LNHDA and SQIVND (reference sequence). The CDR3 sequence is 15 residues long. The germline V and J ends were trimmed by 3 bases and 6 bases, with 17 bases remaining between them. DNA for the CDR3: TGTGCCAGTAGTATCTTGCCTAGGCACGAGCATGGCTACACCTTC. Its protein product is CASSILPRHEHGYTF.

The chain employs TRBV7-8 and TRBJ1-5, with 7 bases aligning to TRBD1. This CDR3 has 15 amino acids. CDR1 and CDR2 from the germline V gene are SGHVS and FQNEAQ. Trimming took 3 bases from V and 2 from J; bases not matched to a gene: 4. Here the CDR3 DNA reads TGTGCCAGCAGCTTGCAGGGGACAGGCAATCAGCCCCAGCATTTT. Translation gives CASSLQGTGNQPQHF. Using reference TRBV7-8 and TRBJ1-5 for the parts outside the CDR3, the full variable domain is GAGVSQSPRYKVAKRGQDVALRCDPISGHVSLFWYQQALGQGPEFLTYFQNEAQLDKSGLPSDRFFAERPEGSVSTLKIQRTQQEDSAVYLCASSLQGTGNQPQHFGDGTRLSIL.

J is TRBJ2-7 and V is TRBV5-1, with a weak D call TRBD2 (5 bases). Germline lookup yields CDR1 SGHRS and CDR2 YFSETQ. This CDR3 region has 12 residues. V lost 9 bases, J lost 6 bases, and 16 bases lay in between. Written as DNA, the CDR3 is TGCGCCACCCCCCGCGGGCCCTTCGAGCAGTACTTC. Translation: CATPRGPFEQYF.

V gene TRBV6-2 or TRBV6-3 combines with J gene TRBJ2-1, with D maybe TRBD1 (6 bases). Trimming took off 4 bases at V and 5 bases at J, with 9 bases between the two ends. From germline, CDR1 is MNHEY and CDR2 SVGEGT. This CDR3 is 13 amino acids long. The CDR3 loop reads CASSSHRDNEQFF. CDR3 DNA: TGTGCCAGCAGTTCCCACAGGGACAATGAGCAGTTCTTC.

The chain carries TRBV9 and TRBJ2-2; D not resolved. The V end lost 3 bases, the J end lost 5 bases, and 11 bases lay between the germline ends. CDR1 is SGDLS and CDR2 is YYNGEE in the germline V gene. The CDR3 runs to 14 residues. As DNA, the CDR3 is TGTGCCAGCAGCGCGAGAGCAGCGACCGGGGAGCTGTTTTTT. It specifies CASSARAATGELFF.

The rearrangement joins TRBV28 to TRBJ1-5; no clear D gene. V dropped 4 bases and J dropped 6 bases, with 10 bases sitting between them. Per germline, CDR1 MDHEN and CDR2 SYDVKM. The CDR3 consists of 13 residues. The CDR3 DNA reads TGTGCCAGCAGTTCGAGGGAGGGTCAGCCCCAGCATTTT. It codes for CASSSREGQPQHF.

The chain recombines TRBV2 with TRBJ2-7, with D possibly matching TRBD2 (5 bases). V dropped 2 bases and J dropped 2 bases, with 22 bases sitting between them. CDR1 and CDR2 from the germline V gene are SNHLY and FYNNEI. The length of the CDR3 is 18 residues. The CDR3 spells CASSELLGASLAPYEQYF. CDR3 nucleotides: TGTGCCAGCAGTGAATTATTAGGAGCTAGCCTCGCACCCTACGAGCAGTACTTC.

Worth noting for this clone: Other DNA sequences in this specimen translate into the identical CDR3. This chain uses TRBV20-1 with TRBJ1-2; perhaps TRBD1 as D (6 bases). Deletions cut 4 bases from V and 8 bases from J, with 11 bases between. Germline V gene sequence: CDR1 DFQATT, CDR2 SNEGSKA (reference sequence). The length of the CDR3 is 11 residues. The CDR3 protein is CSATTGIGYTF. The CDR3 DNA reads TGCAGTGCTACAACAGGGATCGGCTACACCTTC.

The CDR3 nucleotides are TGTGCCAGCAGCAATGAACACTGGAGGCCCCAGCATTTT. Translated, it gives CASSNEHWRPQHF. This chain joins TRBV7-2 and TRBJ1-5; D is undetermined. Germline-derived CDR1 and CDR2 are SGHTA and FQGNSA. The CDR3 totals 13 residues. Trimming took off 5 bases at V and 9 bases at J, with 14 bases between the two ends.

This clone has just a few counts. This sequence joins TRBV12-5 and TRBJ2-7; TRBD2 agrees at 7 bases. The V segment lost 0 bases and the J segment 0 bases; nucleotides outside the gene matches: 2. CDR1 and CDR2 (germline): LGHNT, FRNRAP. The CDR3 is 15 amino acids. The chain's CDR3 is CASGLVRTSSYEQYF. The CDR3 DNA sequence: TGTGCTAGTGGTTTGGTTCGGACTAGCTCCTACGAGCAGTACTTC.

This chain connects TRBV4-1 to TRBJ1-5; 10 positions agree with TRBD1. This CDR3 is built from 16 residues. CDR1 and CDR2 (germline): MGHRA, YSYEKL. V was clipped by 3 bases and J by 7 bases; unmatched bases: 9. The CDR3 nucleotides read TGCGCCAGCAGCCACGTAACGACAGGGGGCGGGCAGCCCCAGCATTTT. This gives the protein CASSHVTTGGGQPQHF.

V gene TRBV6-6 combines with J gene TRBJ2-2; D perhaps matches TRBD1 (6 bases). Per germline, CDR1 MNHNY and CDR2 SVGAGI (reference sequence). V lost 4 bases and J lost 6, with 12 bases in between. The CDR3 runs to 14 residues. The CDR3 nucleotides read TGTGCCAGCAGTTCAATCAGGGGTTCCGGGGAGCTGTTTTTT. Translated, it gives CASSSIRGSGELFF.

The chain uses TRBV5-1 and TRBJ2-3, with D possibly being TRBD2 (5 bases). The CDR3 is 14 amino acids. Trimming left V 4 bases short and J 3 bases short, with 12 bases between. Germline V lookup: CDR1 SGHRS, CDR2 YFSETQ. The CDR3 nucleotides are TGCGCCAGCAGCCCGGACTTTGAGACAGATACGCAGTATTTT. It yields the protein CASSPDFETDTQYF.

CDR3 protein: CSVGEGLNQPQHF. As DNA, the CDR3 is TGCAGCGTCGGGGAGGGGCTCAATCAGCCCCAGCATTTT. The chain has TRBV29-1 and TRBJ1-5, with a possible D match to TRBD1 (5 bases). The germline V gene has CDR1 SQVTM and CDR2 ANQGSEA. The CDR3 is made up of 13 amino acids. V lost 6 bases, J lost 3 bases, and 12 bases lay in between.

The V and J genes are TRBV7-6 and TRBJ1-4; possibly TRBD1 for D (5 bases). This CDR3 is built from 19 residues. V was cut by 1 base and J by 17 bases, with 35 bases left in between. Germline loops: CDR1 SGHVS, CDR2 FNYEAQ. CDR3 sequence reads: CASSLGVAPGRRGLMKNFF. The CDR3 bases are TGTGCCAGCAGCTTAGGGGTCGCCCCGGGAAGGAGGGGACTAATGAAAAACTTTTTT.

The genes are TRBV28 and TRBJ1-5; D is perhaps TRBD1 (6 bases). In germline, CDR1 is MDHEN, CDR2 SYDVKM. V lost 3 bases and J 9 bases, leaving 12 bases between the germline ends. The CDR3 consists of 13 residues. The CDR3: CASSFGGGGPQHF. CDR3 nucleotides: TGTGCCAGCAGTTTCGGGGGCGGGGGGCCCCAGCATTTT.

The chain recombines TRBV19 with TRBJ2-5, with a tentative D call TRBD1 (6 bases). Germline V gives CDR1 LNHDA, CDR2 SQIVND (reference sequence). Trimming shortened V by 4 bases and J by 3 bases, and 12 bases separated the two germline ends. The CDR3 is made up of 14 amino acids. CDR3 amino acids: CASSKWAGEETQYF. The CDR3 nucleotides are TGTGCCAGTAGTAAATGGGCAGGGGAAGAGACCCAGTACTTC.

The V call is TRBV7-2, the J call TRBJ2-1; possible D gene TRBD1, 6 bases. Germline V CDR1 and CDR2: SGHTA, FQGNSA. The CDR3 is made up of 16 amino acids. The V gene lost 5 bases and the J gene lost 4 bases, with 18 bases spanning the gap. Here the CDR3 DNA reads TGTGCCAGCAGCCCCAGGGGCAAGACTATTTACAATGAGCAGTTCTTC. This sequence encodes CASSPRGKTIYNEQFF.

The DNA of the CDR3 is TGTGCCAGTACACCGGACAGGGGCTATGGCTACACCTTC. Its protein is CASTPDRGYGYTF. The V call is TRBV19, the J call TRBJ1-2; TRBD1 matches 9 bases. CDR1 and CDR2 from the germline V gene are LNHDA and SQIVND (reference sequence). With 7 bases clipped from V and 4 bases from J, the junction kept 4 bases outside the gene matches. The CDR3 extends over 13 amino acids. Full variable domain (missing parts from reference TRBV19 and TRBJ1-2): DGGITQSPKYLFRKEGQNVTLSCEQNLNHDAMYWYRQDPGQGLRLIYYSQIVNDFQKGDIAEGYSVSREKKESFPLTVTSAQKNPTAFYLCASTPDRGYGYTFGSGTRLTVV.

The J gene is TRBJ2-5, the V gene TRBV29-1; TRBD1 matches 7 bases. The CDR3 totals 15 residues. V lost 7 bases, J lost 5 bases, and 16 bases stayed unmatched. Germline V gene data show CDR1 as SQVTM and CDR2 as ANQGSEA. CDR3 in amino acids: CSAKTGQRAGETQYF. In nucleotides, the CDR3 is TGCAGCGCGAAGACAGGGCAAAGGGCAGGGGAGACCCAGTACTTC.

The V and J genes are TRBV11-3 and TRBJ2-7; 11 bases are a match to TRBD2. Per germline, CDR1 SGHNT and CDR2 YENEEA. CDR3 size: 16 residues. V was clipped by 1 base and J by 2 bases; unmatched bases: 4. CDR3 DNA: TGTGCCAGCAGCTTAGCAGGGACTAGCGGTACCTACGAGCAGTACTTC. Its translation is CASSLAGTSGTYEQYF. Looking up the rest from reference TRBV11-3 and TRBJ2-7 gives the full variable domain: EAGVVQSPRYKIIEKKQPVAFWCNPISGHNTLYWYLQNLGQGPELLIRYENEEAVDDSQLPKDRFSAERLKGVDSTLKIQPAELGDSAVYLCASSLAGTSGTYEQYFGPGTRLTVT.

The sample holds a few counts of this clone. V is TRBV7-8 and J is TRBJ1-6; D is unclear. Germline loops: CDR1 SGHVS, CDR2 FQNEAQ. The CDR3 is made up of 14 amino acids. With 3 bases removed from V and 6 bases from J, the gap between germline ends came to 9 bases. For the CDR3, the DNA is TGTGCCAGCAGCTTGAGTTATACTAATTCACCCCTCCACTTT. Translation gives CASSLSYTNSPLHF.

V usage is TRBV4-3 and J usage is TRBJ1-5, with TRBD1 as a possible D gene (6 bases). The CDR3 is 14 amino acids. V was cut by 0 bases and J by 4 bases, with 7 bases left in between. CDR1 and CDR2 from the germline V gene are LGHNA and YSLEER. The CDR3 nucleotides read TGCGCCAGCAGCCAAGACAGGGGAAATCAGCCCCAGCATTTT. Translation gives CASSQDRGNQPQHF.